The 29 T cell receptor beta chains given below trace back to one sample, sequenced in a study of shared clonotypes between healthy human individuals. Using immunoSEQ multiplex PCR, the repertoire was profiled, and TCRdb retains in-frame clones only, with some absent. There are more than 2,000,000 clones in the sample; approximately 94% occur only once, and under 0.15% lies in the top ten. The material sequenced was naive CD4+ T cells sorted from blood. Specified subset: CD45RA+ positively selected. The receptor set was obtained from a man aged 18 to 30 in good health.

The chain has TRBV7-9 and TRBJ2-3, with D possibly called TRBD1 or TRBD2 (5 bases each). V shed 4 bases and J shed 4 bases, with 9 bases lying between them. CDR3 length: 13 amino acids. Germline CDR1 is SEHNR and CDR2 is FQNEAQ (reference sequence). Written as DNA, the CDR3 is TGTGCCAGCAGCTCGGGACCCTCAGATACGCAGTATTTT. Translating it yields CASSSGPSDTQYF.

The chain employs TRBV7-2 and TRBJ2-5, with TRBD2 as a possible D gene (5 bases). In germline, CDR1 is SGHTA, CDR2 FQGNSA. V was pared by 4 bases and J by 2 bases, with 14 bases between. The CDR3 contains 15 residues. The CDR3 nucleotides are TGTGCCAGCAGCTCAACGGGGTTGAGACAAGAGACCCAGTACTTC. This encodes CASSSTGLRQETQYF.

V gene TRBV13 combines with J gene TRBJ1-3, with D maybe TRBD1 (5 bases). Per the germline V gene, CDR1 is PRHDT and CDR2 is FYEKMQ (reference sequence). Between the trimmed V and J ends, which lost 2 bases and 10 bases, there was a span of 9 bases. The CDR3 is made up of 12 amino acids. As DNA, the CDR3 is TGTGCCAGCAGCTTAAGGGGAACTACCATATATTTT. Translated, it gives CASSLRGTTIYF.

V and J are TRBV6-5 and TRBJ2-7, with 8 bases aligning to TRBD2. The CDR3 consists of 15 residues. V shed 0 bases and J 3 bases; nucleotides not matched to a gene: 4. CDR1 is MNHEY, CDR2 SVGAGI, per germline. This CDR3 reads CASSYSIAGSYEQYF. In DNA, the CDR3 is TGTGCCAGCAGTTACTCCATAGCGGGGAGCTACGAGCAGTACTTC.

The genes are TRBV9 and TRBJ2-1; no reliable D call. Germline V gene data show CDR1 as SGDLS and CDR2 as YYNGEE. Between the trimmed V and J ends, which lost 3 bases and 0 bases, there was a span of 7 bases. This CDR3 region has 14 residues. The CDR3 protein is CASSAQSSYNEQFF. DNA for the CDR3: TGTGCCAGCAGCGCCCAGAGCTCCTACAATGAGCAGTTCTTC.

The chain recombines TRBV2 with TRBJ2-2, with unresolved D. The CDR3 totals 15 residues. The germline CDR1 and CDR2 sequences are SNHLY and FYNNEI. The V gene lost 5 bases and the J gene lost 1 base, with 11 bases spanning the gap. CDR3 DNA sequence: TGTGCCAGCAGTCAAGGAAGGAAGAACACCGGGGAGCTGTTTTTT. This encodes CASSQGRKNTGELFF.

Remarks on this clone: At the DNA level, this CDR3 is encoded by other sequences in the same sample as well. This chain connects TRBV5-4 to TRBJ2-7; 16 positions match TRBD2. CDR3 length: 15 amino acids. The ends lost 3 bases at V and 4 bases at J; junction bases unmatched: 1. CDR1 and CDR2 from the germline V gene are SGHNT and YYREEE (reference sequence). The CDR3 bases are TGTGCCAGCAGCTCGGGACTAGCGGGGGGGTACGAGCAGTACTTC. It encodes CASSSGLAGGYEQYF.

The CDR3 loop reads CASSLSDRGGYEQYF. DNA of the CDR3: TGTGCCAGCAGCCTCTCGGACAGGGGGGGGTACGAGCAGTACTTC. The chain couples TRBV9 to TRBJ2-7; the match to TRBD1 covers 10 bases. Germline trimming cut 4 bases from V and 4 bases from J; bases unmatched to any gene: 8. CDR1 is SGDLS and CDR2 is YYNGEE in the germline V gene. The CDR3 length is 15 residues.

The chain joins TRBV29-1 to TRBJ2-1, with 10 positions matching TRBD2. Per the germline V gene, CDR1 is SQVTM and CDR2 is ANQGSEA. The J segment lost 2 bases and the V segment lost 7 bases, leaving 5 bases of the junction unmatched. The CDR3 extends over 14 amino acids. The CDR3 sequence is CSARAGGTYNEQFF. For the CDR3, the DNA is TGCAGCGCGCGAGCGGGAGGGACCTACAATGAGCAGTTCTTC.

This clone was seen more than once but under ten times. The V gene is TRBV2, the J gene TRBJ1-5, with D perhaps TRBD1 (5 bases). V gave up 8 bases and J gave up 6 bases, with 17 bases separating them. The CDR3 totals 14 residues. The germline CDR1 and CDR2 sequences are SNHLY and FYNNEI. CDR3 amino acids: CASGGSGRIQPQHF. DNA of the CDR3: TGTGCCAGCGGTGGCTCAGGGAGGATTCAGCCCCAGCATTTT.

Comment on this clone: A junction end diverges from the germline sequence, so it may reflect a read error. V and J are TRBV30 and TRBJ1-6; D gene uncertain. The CDR3 is 12 residues long. Germline values: CDR1 GTSNPN, CDR2 SVGIG (reference sequence). CDR3 in DNA: TGTGCCTGGAGGTCCCCCGGCCGGCAGGTGGTCTTT. This translates into CAWRSPGRQVVF.

The chain recombines TRBV30 with TRBJ1-3; the D gene is possibly TRBD1 (5 bases). V lost 8 bases and J 1 base, leaving 12 bases between the germline ends. The CDR3 sequence is 13 residues long. Germline CDR1 GTSNPN, CDR2 SVGIG (reference sequence). CDR3 sequence reads: CAGYQGSGNTIYF. The CDR3 DNA reads as TGTGCCGGCTATCAGGGATCTGGAAACACCATATATTTT.

The chain has TRBV9 and TRBJ1-6; 9 nucleotides match TRBD1. Germline lookup yields CDR1 SGDLS and CDR2 YYNGEE. J was trimmed by 13 bases and V by 3 bases; bases with no gene match: 14. This CDR3 is 16 amino acids long. CDR3 sequence (DNA): TGTGCCAGCAGCGGTGAACCCGGGACAGGGTTTATTCCCCTCCACTTT. Protein product: CASSGEPGTGFIPLHF.

This clone came up once. This chain uses TRBV16 with TRBJ2-5; weak D call: TRBD2 (6 bases). In germline, CDR1 is KGHSY, CDR2 FQNENV. The CDR3 has 13 amino acids. The V end was cut by 2 bases, the J end by 5 bases, with 9 bases between. CDR3 sequence: CASSQGRGETQYF. CDR3 coding DNA: TGTGCCAGCAGCCAAGGCCGGGGGGAGACCCAGTACTTC.

The rearrangement links TRBV5-4 to TRBJ1-3; D possibly corresponds to TRBD1 (5 bases). The V end was cut by 0 bases, the J end by 0 bases, with 13 bases between. Per the germline V gene, CDR1 is SGHNT and CDR2 is YYREEE (reference sequence). This CDR3 comprises 17 residues. The CDR3 region is CASSLGGTASSGNTIYF. The CDR3 nucleotides are TGTGCCAGCAGCTTGGGGGGGACCGCAAGCTCTGGAAACACCATATATTTT.

This sequence joins TRBV6-5 and TRBJ2-3; 7 bases are shared with TRBD2. The J segment lost 0 bases and the V segment lost 0 bases, leaving 3 bases of the junction unmatched. This CDR3 region has 16 residues. Germline V CDR1 and CDR2: MNHEY, SVGAGI. CDR3: CASSYSAGGSTDTQYF. The CDR3 nucleotides read TGTGCCAGCAGTTACTCTGCCGGGGGGAGCACAGATACGCAGTATTTT.

The chain employs TRBV15 and TRBJ1-1; no reliable D call. Trimming removed 0 bases at V and 2 bases at J, with 7 bases between. There are 14 residues in the CDR3. CDR1 is LNHNV, CDR2 YYDKDF, per germline (reference sequence). The CDR3 bases are TGTGCCACCAGCAGAGATAAGGCCAACACTGAAGCTTTCTTT. Amino acid sequence: CATSRDKANTEAFF.

V and J are TRBV18 and TRBJ1-3, with 8 nucleotides matching TRBD1. V shed 3 bases and J 9 bases; nucleotides not matched to a gene: 10. The CDR3 totals 15 residues. Per germline, CDR1 KGHSH and CDR2 LQKENI. As DNA, the CDR3 is TGTGCCAGCTCACCTGTAGGGGACAGGAGGTCCACCATATATTTT. This gives the protein CASSPVGDRRSTIYF.

On this clone itself: The identical CDR3 is also encoded by other nucleotide sequences in the sample. This chain connects TRBV5-1 to TRBJ2-1; D is unclear. The CDR3 spans 15 residues. V was cut by 1 base and J by 0 bases, with 8 bases left in between. CDR1 SGHRS and CDR2 YFSETQ come from the germline V gene. The DNA for the CDR3 is TGCGCCAGCAGCTTGCGGGCTAGCTCCTACAATGAGCAGTTCTTC. Encoded protein: CASSLRASSYNEQFF.

The chain is built from TRBV4-3 and TRBJ2-2; 10 bases are a match to TRBD2. V shed 1 base and J 3 bases; nucleotides not matched to a gene: 11. Germline V gives CDR1 LGHNA, CDR2 YSLEER. This CDR3 has 19 amino acids. In nucleotides, the CDR3 is TGCGCCAGCAGCCAAGGGTCGCTAGCGGGAGCCCTTGACACCGGGGAGCTGTTTTTT. Translated: CASSQGSLAGALDTGELFF.

The V gene is TRBV5-1, the J gene TRBJ2-5; D gene uncertain. V gave up 1 base and J gave up 4 bases, with 11 bases separating them. The CDR3 runs 14 residues. CDR1 SGHRS and CDR2 YFSETQ come from the germline V gene. The CDR3 bases are TGCGCCAGCAGCTTGACGGCAGGCGGAGAGACCCAGTACTTC. The encoded protein is CASSLTAGGETQYF.

This clone appeared a few times. The chain has TRBV7-9 and TRBJ1-6; D possibly corresponds to TRBD1 (6 bases). This CDR3 has 16 residues. Trimming pared 1 base from V and 10 bases from J, leaving 17 bases between. The germline CDR1 and CDR2 sequences are SEHNR and FQNEAQ (reference sequence). The CDR3 sequence is CASSLGRDILPSPLHF. The CDR3, as DNA: TGTGCCAGCAGCTTAGGGAGGGACATACTCCCGTCACCCCTCCACTTT.

The chain has TRBV5-6 and TRBJ1-2; D unclear. CDR3 size: 15 residues. In germline, CDR1 is SGHDT, CDR2 YYEEEE. With 2 bases removed from V and 1 base from J, the gap between germline ends came to 12 bases. The CDR3 protein is CASSFTATLNYGYTF. CDR3 coding DNA: TGTGCCAGCAGCTTCACCGCGACACTTAACTATGGCTACACCTTC.

The chain couples TRBV28 to TRBJ1-5; maybe TRBD1 (5 bases). CDR3 length: 15 residues. Germline V CDR1 and CDR2: MDHEN, SYDVKM. V lost 3 bases and J lost 4, with 13 bases in between. This CDR3 reads CASSLLGRTNQPQHF. The CDR3 DNA sequence: TGTGCCAGCAGTTTGCTGGGCAGGACAAATCAGCCCCAGCATTTT.

This chain links TRBV30 with TRBJ1-6; weak D call: TRBD1 (5 bases). Trimming cost V 1 base and J 6 bases, with 7 bases left between them. Per germline, CDR1 GTSNPN and CDR2 SVGIG (reference sequence). This CDR3 is 13 amino acids long. Written as DNA, the CDR3 is TGTGCCTGGAGTGGACAGACTAATTCACCCCTCCACTTT. Protein product: CAWSGQTNSPLHF. The entire variable domain, with the rest obtained from reference TRBV30 and TRBJ1-6, is as follows: SQTIHQWPATLVQPVGSPLSLECTVEGTSNPNLYWYRQAAGRGLQLLFYSVGIGQISSEVPQNLSASRPQDRQFILSSKKLLLSDSGFYLCAWSGQTNSPLHFGNGTRLTVT.

V gene TRBV6-5 combines with J gene TRBJ2-7, with D possibly TRBD1 on 5 matching bases. This CDR3 spans 13 amino acids. V was clipped by 5 bases and J by 4 bases, with 12 bases between them. Germline-derived CDR1 and CDR2 are MNHEY and SVGAGI. CDR3 in DNA: TGTGCCAGCAGTCATGGTCCAGGGTACGAGCAGTACTTC. Encoded protein: CASSHGPGYEQYF.

This chain joins TRBV25-1 and TRBJ2-1, with D perhaps TRBD1 or TRBD2 (5 bases each). The germline CDR1 and CDR2 sequences are MGHDK and SYGVNS. V lost 1 base and J lost 5, with 12 bases in between. The CDR3 spans 15 residues. CDR3 in amino acids: CASSESGTANNEQFF. The CDR3 bases are TGTGCCAGCAGTGAATCCGGGACGGCGAACAATGAGCAGTTCTTC.

V and J are TRBV7-9 and TRBJ1-2, with D possibly matching TRBD1 (6 bases). Trimming removed 4 bases at V and 2 bases at J, with 11 bases between. Germline V lookup: CDR1 SEHNR, CDR2 FQNEAQ (reference sequence). CDR3 size: 14 residues. The chain's CDR3 is CASSSLTGNYGYTF. The CDR3 bases are TGTGCCAGCAGCTCCCTTACAGGGAACTATGGCTACACCTTC.

In nucleotides, the CDR3 is TGTGCCAGCAGCCCCAGATCGGGGAACACCGGGGAGCTGTTTTTT. Protein product: CASSPRSGNTGELFF. The V gene is TRBV6-5, the J gene TRBJ2-2; no clear D. Trimming removed 6 bases at V and 1 base at J, with 12 bases between. The CDR3 consists of 15 residues. Germline V CDR1 and CDR2: MNHEY, SVGAGI.